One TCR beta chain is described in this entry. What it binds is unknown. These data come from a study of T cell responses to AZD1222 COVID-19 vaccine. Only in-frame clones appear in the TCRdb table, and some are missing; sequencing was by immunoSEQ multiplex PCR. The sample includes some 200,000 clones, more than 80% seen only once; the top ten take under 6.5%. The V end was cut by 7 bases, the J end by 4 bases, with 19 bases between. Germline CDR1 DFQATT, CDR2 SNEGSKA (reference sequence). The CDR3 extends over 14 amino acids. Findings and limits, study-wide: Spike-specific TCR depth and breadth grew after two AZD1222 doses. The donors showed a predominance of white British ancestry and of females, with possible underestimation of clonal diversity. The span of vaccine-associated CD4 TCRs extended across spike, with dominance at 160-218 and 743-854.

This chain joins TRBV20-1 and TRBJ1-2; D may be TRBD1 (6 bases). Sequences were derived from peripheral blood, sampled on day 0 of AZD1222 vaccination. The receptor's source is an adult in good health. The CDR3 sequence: CSVSGGSGPYGYTF. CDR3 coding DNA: TGCAGTGTTAGTGGGGGCTCGGGTCCCTATGGCTACACCTTC.